This TCR beta chain was recovered during a study of shared clonotypes between healthy human individuals. This CDR3 spans 16 amino acids. Trimming cost V 5 bases and J 0 bases, with 16 bases left between them. From germline, CDR1 is SGHAT and CDR2 FQNNGV. Sequencing used immunoSEQ multiplex PCR; TCRdb keeps in-frame clones, though not all of them. The table lists 740,000 or so clones, roughly 73% of them singletons, with around 1.8% in the top ten. This clone was found once. This TCR came from a woman aged 30 to 39 in good health. This chain uses TRBV11-2 with TRBJ1-2; no clear D. Sequenced input: memory CD4+ T cells sorted from blood. Noted subset: CD45RA-negative fraction. CDR3 nucleotide sequence: TGTGCCAGCAGCCATAATATCGACAAAGCTAACTATGGCTACACCTTC. It is translated as CASSHNIDKANYGYTF.